This T cell receptor beta chain is drawn from a study of T cells in Graves' hyperthyroidism and ophthalmopathy. Overall study findings and caveats: Blood also showed most of the thyroid clonotypes that were expanded above 0.001.

There were TCR beta CDR3 regions amplified from RNA transcripts. The HTBI primer set drove a first-round RT-PCR of the TCR CDR3. TCRdb reprocessed the multiplex PCR reads via MiXCR and lists one record per CDR3 protein. The sample consists of about 290,000 distinct CDR3 sequences, more than 15% of them appearing once. Points on this clonotype: Its cognate antigen is unknown.

The V end was cut by 8 bases, the J end by 4 bases, with 10 bases between. Germline lookup yields CDR1 LGHNT and CDR2 FRNRAP. This CDR3 spans 12 amino acids. Ophthalmopathy patients had Clinical Activity Score at least 3, NOSPECS grade at least 4, duration under 3 months. Diagnostic decisions used clinical symptoms, serum thyroxine and TRAb, thyroid ultrasound and orbital computed tomography. Sequencing was carried out using blood. The chain joins TRBV12-5 to TRBJ2-3; no clear D. The receptor's source is a woman aged 55-75 years with Graves' ophthalmopathy. CDR3: CASRGVPDTQYF. DNA for the CDR3: TGTGCTAGTCGCGGAGTCCCAGATACGCAGTATTTT.